In this sample, the clone carrying this TCR beta chain turned up a few times. What it binds is not known. These data originate in a study of blood T cells in healthy people across ages. Notes on the study in general: Both higher diversity and more naive CD4+ cells marked long-lived donors when set against aged donors.

Primers used in a second PCR of roughly 6 to 11 cycles were a sample-barcoded 5' primer and a J-beta primer mix. The authors tagged each cDNA molecule using a template-switch adaptor with 12 random nucleotides. Paired-end reads containing CDR3 totaled no fewer than 2.5 million for each sample. TCRdb processed the 5' RACE reads anew with MiXCR; each CDR3 protein has one entry. The profile shows 650,000 to 950,000 distinct CDR3 sequences, approximately 48% of them singletons. The CDR3 sequence is 12 residues long. The ends were cut back, 8 bases at V and 7 bases at J, with 14 bases in the middle. This rearrangement joins TRBV12-3 or TRBV12-4 to TRBJ1-1; D might be TRBD1 (6 bases). This TCR derives from a man in his sixties in good health. Sequencing input: blood. CDR3 coding DNA: TGTGCCAGCGTCGGGGGGCGATTTGAAGCTTTCTTT. It codes for CASVGGRFEAFF.